Shown below are 21 T cell receptor beta chains from a single sample sequenced in a study of T cells in Graves' hyperthyroidism and ophthalmopathy. What was amplified from RNA transcripts were TCR beta CDR3 regions. Researchers ran a first-round RT-PCR on the TCR CDR3 using the HTBI primer set. From the multiplex PCR reads, TCRdb called clonotypes with MiXCR, one entry per CDR3 protein. Of under 200,000 distinct CDR3 sequences listed, roughly 10% are singletons. What was sequenced was blood. All receptors derive from a woman between 18 and 29 years old with Graves' hyperthyroidism that later progressed to Graves' ophthalmopathy.

This clonotype was observed many times. This sequence joins TRBV6-1 and TRBJ2-7; a weak D match, TRBD1 (6 bases). V was pared by 10 bases and J by 2 bases, with 15 bases between. The CDR3 totals 13 residues. Germline V CDR1 and CDR2: MNHNS, SASEGT. The CDR3 sequence: CAIQGSLTYEQYF. The DNA of the CDR3 is TGTGCCATACAGGGATCACTAACCTACGAGCAGTACTTC.

This clonotype was observed a few times. The chain is built from TRBV4-1 and TRBJ1-4, with D tentatively TRBD1 (6 bases). V was pared by 8 bases and J by 7 bases, with 14 bases between. CDR1 and CDR2 (germline): MGHRA, YSYEKL. The length of the CDR3 is 13 residues. The CDR3 region has the DNA TGCGCCAGCGTTGCCAGGGGCGGTGAAAAACTGTTTTTT. This encodes CASVARGGEKLFF.

The chain is built from TRBV11-2 and TRBJ2-1, with TRBD2 matching over 13 bases. This CDR3 comprises 15 residues. The V gene end was trimmed by 1 base and the J gene end by 9 bases; junction bases not matched to a gene: 3. The germline V gene encodes CDR1 SGHAT and CDR2 FQNNGV. CDR3 in DNA: TGTGCCAGCAGCTTAGCTGGACTAGCGGGAGCTGAGCAGTTCTTC. As protein: CASSLAGLAGAEQFF.

This clonotype showed up many times. V gene TRBV4-1 combines with J gene TRBJ1-1, with D possibly being TRBD1 (5 bases). Germline assignment: CDR1 MGHRA and CDR2 YSYEKL. This CDR3 comprises 12 residues. Trimming pared 7 bases from V and 5 bases from J, leaving 11 bases between. CDR3 coding DNA: TGCGCCAGCACCCAGGGAGGAACTGAAGCTTTCTTT. Its protein product is CASTQGGTEAFF.

This clonotype has a handful of counts. The V gene is TRBV5-6, the J gene TRBJ1-4; TRBD1 might be the D (6 bases). The CDR3 is 16 residues long. Germline CDR1 and CDR2: SGHDT and YYEEEE. Trimming stripped 4 bases from V and 5 bases from J, with 18 bases between. The CDR3 here is CASSKIGQIRNEKLFF. In nucleotides, the CDR3 is TGTGCCAGCAGCAAGATAGGACAGATCCGAAATGAAAAACTGTTTTTT.

This clonotype was detected many times. The CDR3 region has the DNA TGCAGTGCTAGTTCTAGGGAGACCGGGGAGCTGTTTTTT. Protein product: CSASSRETGELFF. The rearrangement joins TRBV20-1 to TRBJ2-2, with D perhaps TRBD2 (5 bases). The CDR3 consists of 13 residues. Looked up from germline, CDR1 is DFQATT and CDR2 is SNEGSKA (reference sequence). Trimming took off 3 bases at V and 5 bases at J, with 10 bases between the two ends.

This clonotype has only a few counts. The gene calls are TRBV10-1 and TRBJ2-7, with unresolved D. The V gene's germline CDR1 is WNHNN and CDR2 SYGVQD (reference sequence). This CDR3 is 13 amino acids long. V gave up 0 bases and J gave up 3 bases, with 6 bases separating them. CDR3 in amino acids: CASSESNVYEQYF. Written as DNA, the CDR3 is TGCGCCAGCAGTGAGTCGAACGTCTACGAGCAGTACTTC.

This clonotype was recorded at least ten times. The chain uses TRBV6-1 and TRBJ2-3; 8 bases are a match to TRBD2. Trimming at V came to 8 bases and at J to 3 bases, leaving 7 bases not matched to a gene. Germline V gives CDR1 MNHNS, CDR2 SASEGT. The CDR3 extends over 14 amino acids. The DNA for the CDR3 is TGTGCCAGCCTGAAGCGGGAGTTAACAGATACGCAGTATTTT. Translation gives CASLKRELTDTQYF.

The table lists this clonotype with many counts. The chain links TRBV24-1 to TRBJ1-5; TRBD1 matches 7 bases. The germline V gene encodes CDR1 KGHDR and CDR2 SFDVKD. V dropped 2 bases and J dropped 6; count of bases not matched to a gene: 6. The CDR3 runs 15 residues. As DNA, the CDR3 is TGTGCCACCAGTGATTCAACAGGGGTGCTTCAGCCCCAGCATTTT. Protein sequence: CATSDSTGVLQPQHF.

This clonotype has a count of ten or more. The CDR3, as DNA: TGCAGTGCTGATGACACTCAAGAGACCCAGTACTTC. Its protein is CSADDTQETQYF. The chain uses TRBV20-1 and TRBJ2-5; no definite D call. Looked up from germline, CDR1 is DFQATT and CDR2 is SNEGSKA (reference sequence). V was trimmed by 5 bases and J by 2 bases, leaving 9 bases between them. This CDR3 comprises 12 residues.

At least ten counts were recorded for this clonotype. The chain uses TRBV29-1 and TRBJ2-4; D is perhaps TRBD1 (6 bases). From germline, CDR1 is SQVTM and CDR2 ANQGSEA. CDR3 length equals 14 residues. V lost 0 bases, J lost 6 bases, and 12 bases lay in between. The CDR3 spells CSVEDGGAGNIQYF. As DNA, the CDR3 is TGCAGCGTTGAAGATGGGGGCGCGGGAAACATTCAGTACTTC.

The sample holds many counts of this clonotype. The chain employs TRBV6-2 or TRBV6-3 and TRBJ1-2; D uncertain. This CDR3 is 15 amino acids long. Germline CDR1 MNHEY, CDR2 SVGEGT. The V and J ends lost 4 bases and 3 bases respectively, with 15 bases between them. DNA for the CDR3: TGTGCCAGCAGTTCCATGGATGACGTATACTATGGCTACACCTTC. Its protein product is CASSSMDDVYYGYTF.

This clonotype was detected many times. The rearrangement links TRBV2 to TRBJ1-6; TRBD1 aligns across 8 bases. The V gene end was trimmed by 6 bases and the J gene end by 7 bases; junction bases not matched to a gene: 8. Germline assignment: CDR1 SNHLY and CDR2 FYNNEI. CDR3 length equals 15 residues. CDR3 DNA sequence: TGTGCCAGCAGGGCCCCTGGACAGGGAAATTCACCCCTCCACTTT. This codes for CASRAPGQGNSPLHF.

This clonotype has at least ten counts. J is TRBJ2-2 and V is TRBV5-1; either TRBD1 or TRBD2 may fit D (5 bases each). Germline V gene data show CDR1 as SGHRS and CDR2 as YFSETQ. The CDR3 is made up of 16 amino acids. V was shortened by 4 bases and J by 4 bases, with 17 bases between the two germline ends. CDR3 region: CASSPPGRESTGELFF. DNA for the CDR3: TGCGCCAGCAGCCCTCCGGGACGTGAGAGCACCGGGGAGCTGTTTTTT.

The table lists this clonotype with many counts. The chain has TRBV19 and TRBJ1-1; TRBD1 agrees at 7 bases. The CDR3 totals 13 residues. Looked up from germline, CDR1 is LNHDA and CDR2 is SQIVND (reference sequence). Losses at the gene ends were 4 bases for V and 5 bases for J; bases not matched to a gene: 4. The CDR3 coding sequence is TGTGCCAGTAGTAAGAAACAGGGGACTGAAGCTTTCTTT. Translated, it gives CASSKKQGTEAFF. The full variable domain, with the rest looked up from reference TRBV19 and TRBJ1-1, is DGGITQSPKYLFRKEGQNVTLSCEQNLNHDAMYWYRQDPGQGLRLIYYSQIVNDFQKGDIAEGYSVSREKKESFPLTVTSAQKNPTAFYLCASSKKQGTEAFFGQGTRLTVV.

There are many counts of this clonotype. This chain joins TRBV20-1 and TRBJ2-7; the match to TRBD2 covers 10 bases. Per germline, CDR1 DFQATT and CDR2 SNEGSKA (reference sequence). CDR3 length equals 14 residues. Losses at the gene ends were 6 bases for V and 3 bases for J; bases not matched to a gene: 8. CDR3 residues: CSAPLAGVYYEQYF. The CDR3 nucleotides are TGCAGTGCCCCCCTAGCGGGGGTTTACTACGAGCAGTACTTC.

The table lists this clonotype with many counts. This chain uses TRBV7-2 with TRBJ1-4; D is ambiguous. Trimming stripped 5 bases from V and 0 bases from J, with 10 bases between. The CDR3 is 15 residues long. Germline V lookup: CDR1 SGHTA, CDR2 FQGNSA. The CDR3 DNA reads TGTGCCAGCAGCCCCCAGGTTGCAACTAATGAAAAACTGTTTTTT. This gives the protein CASSPQVATNEKLFF.

In this sample, this clonotype turned up many times. This chain joins TRBV9 and TRBJ1-1; D is ambiguous. CDR3 size: 13 residues. V lost 0 bases, J lost 1 base, and 4 bases lay in between. Germline loops: CDR1 SGDLS, CDR2 YYNGEE. DNA of the CDR3: TGTGCCAGCAGCGTAGAACAGAACACTGAAGCTTTCTTT. Amino acid sequence: CASSVEQNTEAFF.

This clonotype was recorded at least ten times. The J gene is TRBJ2-2, the V gene TRBV2; no clear D. Germline lookup yields CDR1 SNHLY and CDR2 FYNNEI. The CDR3 is 14 amino acids. Trimming left V 2 bases short and J 6 bases short, with 10 bases between. This CDR3 is CASSELAGAGELFF. The CDR3 DNA follows: TGTGCCAGCAGTGAACTCGCTGGCGCCGGGGAGCTGTTTTTT. The full variable domain, in which reference TRBV2 and TRBJ2-2 provide the parts outside the CDR3, is EPEVTQTPSHQVTQMGQEVILRCVPISNHLYFYWYRQILGQKVEFLVSFYNNEISEKSEIFDDQFSVERPDGSNFTLKIRSTKLEDSAMYFCASSELAGAGELFFGEGSRLTVL.

This clonotype was recorded at least ten times. The CDR3 region is CASSLGTGKALLAGDRDTQYF. The DNA of the CDR3 is TGTGCCAGCAGCTTAGGGACAGGGAAAGCATTACTAGCGGGAGACCGTGATACGCAGTATTTT. This chain joins TRBV7-6 and TRBJ2-3; 11 nucleotides match TRBD2. The germline V gene encodes CDR1 SGHVS and CDR2 FNYEAQ. There are 21 residues in the CDR3. Trimming at V came to 1 base and at J to 6 bases, leaving 21 bases not matched to a gene.

There are many counts of this clonotype. This sequence joins TRBV5-1 and TRBJ1-1, with a tentative D call TRBD1 (6 bases). The CDR3 is 15 amino acids. V was cut by 7 bases and J by 4 bases, with 20 bases left in between. Germline CDR1 is SGHRS and CDR2 is YFSETQ. CDR3 in amino acids: CASATSGKQGTEAFF. CDR3 DNA sequence: TGCGCCAGCGCGACGTCTGGCAAACAGGGCACTGAAGCTTTCTTT.